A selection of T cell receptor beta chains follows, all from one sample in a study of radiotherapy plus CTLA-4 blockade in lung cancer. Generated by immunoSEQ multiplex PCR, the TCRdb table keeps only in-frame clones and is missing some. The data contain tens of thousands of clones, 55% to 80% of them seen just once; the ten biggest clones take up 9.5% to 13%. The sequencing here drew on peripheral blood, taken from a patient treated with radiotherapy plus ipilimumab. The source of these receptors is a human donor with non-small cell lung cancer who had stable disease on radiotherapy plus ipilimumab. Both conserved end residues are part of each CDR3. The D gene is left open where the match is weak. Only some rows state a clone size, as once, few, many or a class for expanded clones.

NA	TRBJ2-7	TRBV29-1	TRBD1	CSAQGGQGTYEQYF	TGCAGCGCCCAAGGGGGCCAGGGGACCTACGAGCAGTACTTC
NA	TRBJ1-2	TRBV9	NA	CASRTSNYGYTF	TGTGCCAGCAGGACATCAAACTATGGCTACACCTTC
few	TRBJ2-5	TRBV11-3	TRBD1	CASSHGQALVETQYF	TGTGCCAGCAGCCATGGACAGGCCCTCGTAGAGACCCAGTACTTC
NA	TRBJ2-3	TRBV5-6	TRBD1	CASSTGQGADTQYF	TGTGCCAGCAGCACCGGACAGGGCGCAGATACGCAGTATTTT
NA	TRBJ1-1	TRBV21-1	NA	CASSVTGNPTEAFF	TGTGCCAGCAGCGTTACAGGGAACCCCACTGAAGCTTTCTTT
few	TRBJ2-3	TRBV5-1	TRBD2	CASSLASSGGAVDTQYF	TGCGCCAGCAGCTTGGCCTCTAGCGGGGGGGCCGTCGATACGCAGTATTTT
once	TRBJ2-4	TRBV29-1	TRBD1	CSVGPGQSNIQYF	TGCAGCGTTGGGCCGGGACAGTCAAACATTCAGTACTTC
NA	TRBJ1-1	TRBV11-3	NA	CASSLGRGGSATEAFF	TGTGCCAGCAGCTTAGGGAGGGGGGGATCAGCGACTGAAGCTTTCTTT
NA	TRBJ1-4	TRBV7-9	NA	CASRGTGTNEKLFF	TGTGCCAGCAGGGGAACAGGGACGAATGAAAAACTGTTTTTT
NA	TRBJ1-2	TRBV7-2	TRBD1	CASSFGQGFYGYTF	TGTGCCAGCAGCTTCGGACAGGGTTTCTATGGCTACACCTTC
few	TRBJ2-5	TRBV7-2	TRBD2	CASSPRIGGAGETQYF	TGTGCCAGCAGCCCCCGCATCGGGGGGGCCGGAGAGACCCAGTACTTC
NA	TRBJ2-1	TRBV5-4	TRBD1	CASMPGQGFDEQFF	TGTGCCAGCATGCCGGGACAGGGGTTCGATGAGCAGTTCTTC
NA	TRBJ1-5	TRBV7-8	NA	CASSLVRFGFQGPDHQPQHF	TGTGCCAGCAGCTTAGTTCGTTTTGGGTTCCAGGGGCCGGATCATCAGCCCCAGCATTTT
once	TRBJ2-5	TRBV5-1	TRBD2	CASSGGLAGGQETQYF	TGCGCCAGCAGCGGTGGACTAGCGGGGGGTCAAGAGACCCAGTACTTC
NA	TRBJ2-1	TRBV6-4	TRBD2	CASSWGLAGNEQFF	TGTGCCAGCAGTTGGGGACTAGCCGGCAATGAGCAGTTCTTC
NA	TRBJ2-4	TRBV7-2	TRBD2	CASSLNPGTSDLAKNIQYF	TGTGCCAGCAGCCTGAACCCTGGGACTAGCGATCTAGCCAAAAACATTCAGTACTTC
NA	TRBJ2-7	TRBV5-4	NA	CASSLEPLDTYEQYF	TGTGCCAGCAGCCTTGAGCCACTAGACACCTACGAGCAGTACTTC
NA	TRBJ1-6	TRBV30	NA	CAWVPEAYGNSPLHF	TGTGCCTGGGTGCCGGAAGCGTACGGTAATTCACCCCTCCACTTT
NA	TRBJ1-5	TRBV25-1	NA	CASSGGGASQPQHF	TGTGCCAGCAGTGGAGGGGGAGCAAGTCAGCCCCAGCATTTT
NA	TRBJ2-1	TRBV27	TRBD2	CASRDLAGGRNEQFF	TGTGCCAGCAGAGATCTAGCGGGGGGGCGTAATGAGCAGTTCTTC
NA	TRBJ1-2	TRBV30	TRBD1	CAWSRGQGPDTF	TGTGCCTGGAGTCGGGGACAGGGGCCGGACACCTTC
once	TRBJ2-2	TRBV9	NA	CASSVGGVGELFF	TGTGCCAGCAGCGTCGGAGGCGTCGGGGAGCTGTTTTTT
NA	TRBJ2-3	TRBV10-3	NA	CAISGRGERTDTQYF	TGTGCCATCAGTGGCCGCGGGGAGCGCACAGATACGCAGTATTTT
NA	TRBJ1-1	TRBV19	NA	CASSTLGGSTEAFF	TGTGCCAGTAGTACGCTGGGGGGTAGCACTGAAGCTTTCTTT
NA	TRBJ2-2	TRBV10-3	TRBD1	CAISRGQGKNTGELFF	TGTGCCATCAGCCGAGGACAGGGTAAAAACACCGGGGAGCTGTTTTTT
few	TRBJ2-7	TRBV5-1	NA	CASSFWGPEQYF	TGCGCCAGCAGCTTTTGGGGGCCCGAGCAGTACTTC
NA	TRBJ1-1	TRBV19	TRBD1	CASSQKQGAEAFF	TGTGCCAGTAGCCAAAAACAGGGGGCTGAAGCTTTCTTT
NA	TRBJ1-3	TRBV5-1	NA	CASSVDGGSGNTIYF	TGCGCCAGCAGCGTTGACGGGGGCTCTGGAAACACCATATATTTT
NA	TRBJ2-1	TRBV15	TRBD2	CATSRTSGGGYNEQFF	TGTGCCACCAGCAGGACTAGCGGGGGTGGTTACAATGAGCAGTTCTTC
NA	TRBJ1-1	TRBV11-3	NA	CASSLEGNLNTEAFF	TGTGCCAGCAGCTTGGAGGGGAACTTGAACACTGAAGCTTTCTTT
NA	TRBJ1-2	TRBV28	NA	CASTPRGGPNYGYTF	TGTGCCAGCACTCCTCGGGGGGGCCCTAACTATGGCTACACCTTC
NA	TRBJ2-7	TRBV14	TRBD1	CASSYRGPEQYF	TGTGCCAGCAGCTACAGGGGGCCCGAGCAGTACTTC
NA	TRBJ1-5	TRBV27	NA	CASSLRGIGNQPQHF	TGTGCCAGCAGTTTACGGGGGATAGGTAATCAGCCCCAGCATTTT
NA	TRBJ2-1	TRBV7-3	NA	CASSPLPTSYNEQFF	TGTGCCAGCAGCCCTCTACCGACAAGCTACAATGAGCAGTTCTTC
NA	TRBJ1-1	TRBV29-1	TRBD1	CSVWDRGGYTEAFF	TGCAGCGTTTGGGACAGGGGTGGGTACACTGAAGCTTTCTTT
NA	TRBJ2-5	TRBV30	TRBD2	CAWSGLAGGRGETQYF	TGTGCCTGGAGCGGGTTAGCGGGGGGGCGGGGAGAGACCCAGTACTTC
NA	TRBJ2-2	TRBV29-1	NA	CSVDGRENTGELFF	TGCAGCGTTGACGGCAGGGAAAACACCGGGGAGCTGTTTTTT
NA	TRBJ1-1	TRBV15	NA	CATSRPKTGARANTEAFF	TGTGCCACCTCAAGACCCAAGACAGGTGCCAGAGCGAACACTGAAGCTTTCTTT
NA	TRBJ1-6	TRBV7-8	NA	CASSKPNAPLHF	TGTGCCAGCAGCAAGCCCAATGCACCCCTCCACTTT
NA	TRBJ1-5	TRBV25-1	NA	CASSDGQGGRNQPQHF	TGTGCCAGCAGTGATGGGCAGGGAGGACGCAATCAGCCCCAGCATTTT
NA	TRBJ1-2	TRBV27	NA	CASSWSGSANYGYTF	TGTGCCAGCAGTTGGTCAGGCTCAGCTAACTATGGCTACACCTTC
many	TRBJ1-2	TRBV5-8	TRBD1	CASSHAGTEYGYTF	TGTGCCAGCAGCCATGCCGGGACAGAGTATGGCTACACCTTC
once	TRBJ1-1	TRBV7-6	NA	CASSLDRVTEAFF	TGTGCCAGCAGCTTAGACAGGGTAACTGAAGCTTTCTTT
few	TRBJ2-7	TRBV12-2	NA	CASRLAPGTGKRVEQYF	TGTGCAAGTCGCTTAGCGCCGGGGACAGGGAAACGGGTCGAGCAGTACTTC
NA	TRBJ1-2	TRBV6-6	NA	CASSFGGGYTF	TGTGCCAGCAGTTTCGGGGGAGGCTACACCTTC
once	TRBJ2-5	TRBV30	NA	CAWSVDRIGEETQYF	TGTGCCTGGAGTGTTGACAGGATAGGGGAAGAGACCCAGTACTTC
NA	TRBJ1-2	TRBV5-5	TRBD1	CASSLQNRGVHGYTF	TGTGCCAGCAGCTTGCAGAACAGGGGAGTTCATGGCTACACCTTC
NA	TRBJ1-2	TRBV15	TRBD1	CATSRGQGAGGYTF	TGTGCCACCAGCAGAGGACAGGGGGCTGGTGGCTACACCTTC